A selection of T cell receptor beta chains follows, all from one sample in a study of breast tumors, draining lymph nodes, adjacent tissues. TCRdb passed the multiplex PCR reads through MiXCR, listing each CDR3 protein once. The repertoire has about 230,000 distinct CDR3 sequences, about 30% of them found once; the top ten carry more than 1.3%. Sequencing was performed on axillary lymph node tissue. These receptors originate from a female donor with breast cancer. Some clones in this sample may be carry-over from other donors' samples. Both conserved end residues are part of each CDR3. The order of the fields is D gene, clone size, V gene, J gene, CDR3 DNA, CDR3 protein. D genes are given only for firm matches. The listing skips clone size in some rows; elsewhere it reads once, few, many or a size class.

TRBD2	-	TRBV30	TRBJ2-7	TGTGCCTGGAGGCTCTCCGGGGGGCGGGGGGGGGAGCAGTACTTC	CAWRLSGGRGGEQYF
TRBD2	many	TRBV2	TRBJ2-2	TGTGCCAGCCGGGGACTAGCGGGAGCCGGGGAGCTGTTTTTT	CASRGLAGAGELFF
-	few	TRBV29-1	TRBJ1-1	TGCAGCGTCGACTCACAGGTGACGGGAGCTTTCTTT	CSVDSQVTGAFF
-	-	TRBV6-1	TRBJ2-1	TGTGCCAGCAGTGAATTGCTGGTGCAGGCAGACCGGTTGAATGAGCAGCTCTTC	CASSELLVQADRLNEQLF
TRBD2	many	TRBV5-8	TRBJ2-2	TGTGCCAGCAGCCCGGAATATAGCGGGAGTCCCGGGGAGCTGTTTTTT	CASSPEYSGSPGELFF
TRBD1	many	TRBV7-8	TRBJ2-3	TGTGCCAGCAGCTCCCGGGACAGGCGTACAGATACGCAGTATTTT	CASSSRDRRTDTQYF
-	-	TRBV11-2	TRBJ1-3	TGTGCCAGCAGCTCCGGGGGAGGCGGAAACACCATATATTTT	CASSSGGGGNTIYF
TRBD2	many	TRBV5-1	TRBJ2-7	TGCGCCAGCAGCTTGGTCGGTAGCGGGAGTCTCCCCTACGAGCAGTACTTC	CASSLVGSGSLPYEQYF
TRBD1	many	TRBV11-1	TRBJ2-2	TGTGCCAGCAGCTCGACAGGGAAGACCACCGGGGAGCTGTTTTTT	CASSSTGKTTGELFF
-	many	TRBV20-1	TRBJ1-5	TGCAGTGCCAAGGACGGTGGCAATCAGCCCCAGCATTTT	CSAKDGGNQPQHF
TRBD2	-	TRBV24-1	TRBJ2-7	TGTGCCACCAGTGACGGAGGGACTAGCGGGAATATCTACGAGCAGTACTTC	CATSDGGTSGNIYEQYF
-	many	TRBV20-1	TRBJ1-5	TGCAGTGCTTCGTCGGACAGTCTGGGCAATCAGCCCCAGCATTTT	CSASSDSLGNQPQHF
TRBD1	many	TRBV7-8	TRBJ2-3	TGTGCCAGCGGCCTCGGGACAGTACTATCAGATACGCAGTATTTT	CASGLGTVLSDTQYF
-	-	TRBV29-1	TRBJ1-1	TGCAGCGTGGACACCAACACTGAAGCTTTCTTT	CSVDTNTEAFF
-	many	TRBV5-1	TRBJ1-2	TGCGCCAGCAGCTTTTCCCCAGGGTCCTGGAGTGGCTACACCTTC	CASSFSPGSWSGYTF
TRBD2	many	TRBV6-5	TRBJ2-2	TGTGCCAGCAGACGAGGGACTAGCGGTAACACCGGGGAGCTGTTTTTT	CASRRGTSGNTGELFF
TRBD1	-	TRBV15	TRBJ1-5	TGTGCCACCACAAGGGACAGGACTAATCAGCCCCAGCATTTT	CATTRDRTNQPQHF
TRBD1	many	TRBV19	TRBJ2-7	TGTGCCAGTAGTATAGCCGGACAGGGGTCATCCTACGAGCAGTACTTC	CASSIAGQGSSYEQYF
-	many	TRBV20-1	TRBJ2-7	TGCAGTGCTAGAGGGAGTCAGAGGGTCTACGAGCAGTACTTC	CSARGSQRVYEQYF
TRBD1	many	TRBV5-1	TRBJ2-1	TGCGCCAGCAGCCCGGACGGGACAGATTACAATGAGCAGTTCTTC	CASSPDGTDYNEQFF
-	many	TRBV29-1	TRBJ1-5	TGCAGCGTTGTTTGGGCAAGCCATAGCAATCAGCCCCAGCATTTT	CSVVWASHSNQPQHF
TRBD2	once	TRBV5-1	TRBJ2-7	TGCGCCAGCAGCTTGGGGGGACTAGCGGGATTCGAGCAGTACTTC	CASSLGGLAGFEQYF
-	-	TRBV14	TRBJ1-6	TGTGCCAGCAGCCGAGAACCAAACGCCGCTTCACCCCTCCACTTT	CASSREPNAASPLHF
TRBD1	many	TRBV20-1	TRBJ1-4	TGCAGTGCTACGGACAGGGCCACTAATGAAAAACTGTTTTTT	CSATDRATNEKLFF